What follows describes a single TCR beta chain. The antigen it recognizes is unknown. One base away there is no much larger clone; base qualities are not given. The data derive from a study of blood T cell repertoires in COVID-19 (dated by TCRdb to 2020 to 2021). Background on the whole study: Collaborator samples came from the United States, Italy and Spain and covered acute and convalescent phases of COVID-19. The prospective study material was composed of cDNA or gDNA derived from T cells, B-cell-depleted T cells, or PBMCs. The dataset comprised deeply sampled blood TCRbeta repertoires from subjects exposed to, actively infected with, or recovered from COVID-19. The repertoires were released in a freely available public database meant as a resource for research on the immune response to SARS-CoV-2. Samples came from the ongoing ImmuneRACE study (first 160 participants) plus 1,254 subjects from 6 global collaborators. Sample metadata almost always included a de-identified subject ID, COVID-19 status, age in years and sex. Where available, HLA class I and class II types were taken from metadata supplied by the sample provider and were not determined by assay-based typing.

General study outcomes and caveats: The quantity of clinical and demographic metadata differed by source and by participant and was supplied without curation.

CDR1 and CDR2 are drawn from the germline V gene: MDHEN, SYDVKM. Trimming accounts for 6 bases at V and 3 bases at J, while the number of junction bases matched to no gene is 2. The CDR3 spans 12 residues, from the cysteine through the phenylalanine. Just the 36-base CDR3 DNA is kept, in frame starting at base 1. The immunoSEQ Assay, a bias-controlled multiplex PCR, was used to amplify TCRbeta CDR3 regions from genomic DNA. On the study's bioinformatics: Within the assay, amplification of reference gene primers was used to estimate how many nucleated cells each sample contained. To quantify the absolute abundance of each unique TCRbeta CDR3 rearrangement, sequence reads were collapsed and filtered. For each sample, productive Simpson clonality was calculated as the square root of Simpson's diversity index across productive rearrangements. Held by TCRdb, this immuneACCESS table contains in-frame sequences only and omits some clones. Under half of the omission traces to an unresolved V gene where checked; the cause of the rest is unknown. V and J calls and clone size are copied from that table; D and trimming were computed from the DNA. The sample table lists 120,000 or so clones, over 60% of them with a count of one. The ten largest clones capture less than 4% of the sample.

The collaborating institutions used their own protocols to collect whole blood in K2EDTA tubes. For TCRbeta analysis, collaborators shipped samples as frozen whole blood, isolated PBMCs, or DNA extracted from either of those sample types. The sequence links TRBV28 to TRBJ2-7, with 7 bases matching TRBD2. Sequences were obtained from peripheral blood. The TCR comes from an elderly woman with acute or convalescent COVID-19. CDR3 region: CASRRGVYEQYF. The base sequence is TGTGCCAGCAGACGGGGGGTCTACGAGCAGTACTTC. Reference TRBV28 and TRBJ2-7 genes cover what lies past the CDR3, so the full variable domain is DVKVTQSSRYLVKRTGEKVFLECVQDMDHENMFWYRQDPGLGLRLIYFSYDVKMKEKGDIPEGYSVSREKKERFSLILESASTNQTSMYLCASRRGVYEQYFGPGTRLTVT.